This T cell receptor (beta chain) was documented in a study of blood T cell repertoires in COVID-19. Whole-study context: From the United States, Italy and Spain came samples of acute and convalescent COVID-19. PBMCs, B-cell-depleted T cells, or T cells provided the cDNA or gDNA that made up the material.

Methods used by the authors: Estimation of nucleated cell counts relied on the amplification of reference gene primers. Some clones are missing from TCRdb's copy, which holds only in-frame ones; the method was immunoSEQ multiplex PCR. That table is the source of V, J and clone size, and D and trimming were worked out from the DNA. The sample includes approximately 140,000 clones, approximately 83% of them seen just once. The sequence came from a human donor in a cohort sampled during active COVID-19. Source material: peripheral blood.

CDR3 in DNA: TGCGCCAGCAGCCAGGGACAGGGGGCTTACGAGCAGTACTTC. This translates into CASSQGQGAYEQYF. The V gene is TRBV5-1, the J gene TRBJ2-7, with TRBD1 identical over 12 bases. The V segment lost 4 bases and the J segment 4 bases; nucleotides outside the gene matches: 3. The CDR3 sequence is 14 residues long. Germline loops: CDR1 SGHRS, CDR2 YFSETQ.